Shown below are 24 T cell receptor beta chains from a single sample sequenced in a study of blood T cell repertoires in COVID-19 (TCRdb year 2020). The library came from the immunoSEQ multiplex PCR assay. Not all clones reach the TCRdb copy of this immuneACCESS table, which keeps in-frame sequences only. Checked studies attribute under half of the gap to unresolved V genes and leave the rest unexplained. Counted in this sample were 250,000 to 350,000 clones; 85% to 90% of them appeared once. The ten most abundant clones make up around 0.84% of the sample. The sample taken for sequencing was peripheral blood. The receptors originated from a man aged 25 to 45 with acute or convalescent COVID-19.

The chain is built from TRBV13 and TRBJ2-7; TRBD2 matches 8 bases. The V gene end was trimmed by 4 bases and the J gene end by 7 bases; junction bases not matched to a gene: 15. Germline-derived CDR1 and CDR2 are PRHDT and FYEKMQ (reference sequence). The CDR3 covers 16 residues. Here the CDR3 reads CASSSRGAGASKEQYF. The CDR3 region has the DNA TGTGCCAGCAGCTCCCGGGGAGCGGGAGCTTCGAAGGAGCAGTACTTC.

The chain couples TRBV13 to TRBJ1-6, with D perhaps TRBD1 (6 bases). CDR3 length: 14 residues. Germline CDR1 is PRHDT and CDR2 is FYEKMQ (reference sequence). V gave up 6 bases and J gave up 6 bases, with 12 bases separating them. CDR3 sequence: CASRPTGGNSPLHF. The CDR3 nucleotides read TGTGCCAGCAGACCGACAGGCGGTAATTCACCCCTCCACTTT.

This clone occurred a few times. The chain links TRBV10-3 to TRBJ1-1; D may be TRBD1 (5 bases). This CDR3 comprises 14 residues. In germline, CDR1 is ENHRY, CDR2 SYGVKD. V was shortened by 6 bases and J by 11 bases, with 22 bases between the two germline ends. The CDR3 DNA reads TGTGCCATCAGCGAGGCGGCAGGGAGGAATTTGGCTTTCTTT. Translating it yields CAISEAAGRNLAFF.

This clone was detected only a few times. The gene calls are TRBV9 and TRBJ2-7; 7 bases match TRBD2. CDR1 and CDR2 from the germline V gene are SGDLS and YYNGEE. This CDR3 is 14 amino acids long. V dropped 0 bases and J dropped 7; count of bases not matched to a gene: 7. CDR3 protein: CASSVALNSGEQYF. The CDR3 region has the DNA TGTGCCAGCAGCGTAGCTTTGAATAGCGGGGAGCAGTACTTC.

V usage is TRBV24-1 and J usage is TRBJ2-1; D might be TRBD2 (6 bases). There are 11 residues in the CDR3. The germline CDR1 and CDR2 sequences are KGHDR and SFDVKD. Trimming pared 8 bases from V and 7 bases from J, leaving 8 bases between. As DNA, the CDR3 is TGTGCCACCACCGGGGGTAATGAGCAGTTCTTC. Translated, it gives CATTGGNEQFF.

The chain is built from TRBV28 and TRBJ1-4; D perhaps matches TRBD1 (6 bases). Germline V CDR1 and CDR2: MDHEN, SYDVKM. This CDR3 contains 16 residues. The V gene lost 4 bases and the J gene lost 2 bases, with 14 bases spanning the gap. CDR3 sequence reads: CASSSMGAVTNEKLFF. Here the CDR3 DNA reads TGTGCCAGCAGTTCCATGGGGGCTGTCACTAATGAAAAACTGTTTTTT.

V usage is TRBV24-1 and J usage is TRBJ2-1; tentatively, D is TRBD1 (6 bases). V was shortened by 3 bases and J by 1 base, with 15 bases between the two germline ends. Germline-derived CDR1 and CDR2 are KGHDR and SFDVKD. The CDR3 consists of 17 residues. As DNA, the CDR3 is TGTGCCACCAGTGATGCAACTGGGGGCTTGTCCTACAATGAGCAGTTCTTC. Amino acid sequence: CATSDATGGLSYNEQFF.

The chain combines TRBV7-8 with TRBJ2-2, with unresolved D. Germline lookup yields CDR1 SGHVS and CDR2 FQNEAQ. The CDR3 length is 14 residues. Trimming removed 2 bases from V and 4 bases from J, with 8 bases in between. CDR3 residues: CASSLIRSTGELFF. CDR3 nucleotides: TGTGCCAGCAGCTTAATCCGGAGCACCGGGGAGCTGTTTTTT.

The chain employs TRBV12-3 or TRBV12-4 and TRBJ2-1; D might be TRBD1 (5 bases). Trimming pared 6 bases from V and 9 bases from J, leaving 15 bases between. The CDR3 has 13 amino acids. The CDR3 coding sequence is TGTGCCAGCAGCCCACATCAGGGTAGTGAGCAGTTCTTC. Its protein product is CASSPHQGSEQFF.

This chain joins TRBV28 and TRBJ2-7; D gene ambiguous. V lost 2 bases to trimming and J lost 0 bases, with 5 bases between them. Germline-derived CDR1 and CDR2 are MDHEN and SYDVKM. CDR3 size: 13 residues. The CDR3: CASSLHSSYEQYF. The CDR3 bases are TGTGCCAGCAGTTTACATAGCTCCTACGAGCAGTACTTC.

This clone appeared once. The rearrangement joins TRBV18 to TRBJ1-2; tentatively, D is TRBD1 (5 bases). CDR3 size: 15 residues. Germline assignment: CDR1 KGHSH and CDR2 LQKENI. Trimming took 3 bases from V and 4 from J, leaving 15 bases between them. This CDR3 is CASSPGLTNFYGYTF. The CDR3 coding sequence is TGTGCCAGCTCACCGGGACTGACAAACTTCTATGGCTACACCTTC.

The CDR3 loop reads CASSLAQGLMDGYTF. The DNA of the CDR3 is TGTGCCAGCAGCTTAGCGCAGGGTCTAATGGATGGCTACACCTTC. The chain is built from TRBV7-9 and TRBJ1-2; D is perhaps TRBD1 (5 bases). Germline values: CDR1 SEHNR, CDR2 FQNEAQ (reference sequence). V was trimmed by 0 bases and J by 6 bases, leaving 14 bases between them. The CDR3 has 15 residues.

This clone was observed a single time. The V call is TRBV12-3 or TRBV12-4, the J call TRBJ2-3; TRBD1 agrees at 7 bases. CDR3 size: 13 residues. The V and J ends lost 5 bases and 6 bases, in that order; junction bases with no gene match: 5. The CDR3 reads CASSPTGSDTQYF. The CDR3 nucleotides are TGTGCCAGCAGTCCGACAGGGTCCGATACGCAGTATTTT.

J is TRBJ2-1 and V is TRBV15; 11 nucleotides match TRBD2. Germline CDR1 reads LNHNV; CDR2 reads YYDKDF (reference sequence). Trimming removed 0 bases from V and 9 bases from J; junction bases left unmatched: 4. The CDR3 contains 15 residues. This CDR3 reads CATSRDRLAGGEQFF. CDR3 nucleotide sequence: TGTGCCACCAGCAGAGATCGGCTAGCGGGAGGTGAGCAGTTCTTC.

The J gene is TRBJ1-2, the V gene TRBV5-1; weak D call: TRBD1 (5 bases). The germline V gene has CDR1 SGHRS and CDR2 YFSETQ. There are 18 residues in the CDR3. Trimming took 4 bases from V and 0 from J, leaving 22 bases between them. This chain's CDR3 is CASSRGDSLTVANYGYTF. The CDR3, as DNA: TGCGCCAGCAGCCGGGGGGATTCGTTAACAGTAGCTAACTATGGCTACACCTTC.

This chain joins TRBV6-5 and TRBJ1-5; perhaps TRBD1 as D (5 bases). Germline V gene lookup returns CDR1 MNHEY and CDR2 SVGAGI. CDR3 length equals 13 residues. Trimming cost V 8 bases and J 1 base, with 9 bases left between them. CDR3 sequence (DNA): TGTGCCAGCTTAAAGGGGAGCAATCAGCCCCAGCATTTT. Residues: CASLKGSNQPQHF.

The chain links TRBV19 to TRBJ2-4, with D tentatively TRBD2 (6 bases). Germline V lookup: CDR1 LNHDA, CDR2 SQIVND (reference sequence). Deletions cut 9 bases from V and 5 bases from J, with 20 bases between. This CDR3 has 15 amino acids. The CDR3 is CASLSWEANQNIQYF. For the CDR3, the DNA is TGTGCCAGCCTTTCTTGGGAGGCTAACCAAAACATTCAGTACTTC. The whole variable domain, remainder taken from reference TRBV19 and TRBJ2-4, is DGGITQSPKYLFRKEGQNVTLSCEQNLNHDAMYWYRQDPGQGLRLIYYSQIVNDFQKGDIAEGYSVSREKKESFPLTVTSAQKNPTAFYLCASLSWEANQNIQYFGAGTRLSVL.

The V gene is TRBV7-8, the J gene TRBJ2-5; 7 nucleotides line up with TRBD2. V was pared by 1 base and J by 1 base, with 12 bases of the junction left unmatched. The V gene's germline CDR1 is SGHVS and CDR2 FQNEAQ. This CDR3 region has 18 residues. This CDR3 is CASSLVSAGIRIQETQYF. CDR3 in DNA: TGTGCCAGCAGCTTAGTATCAGCGGGGATACGGATCCAAGAGACCCAGTACTTC.

This sequence joins TRBV30 and TRBJ1-6, with D tentatively TRBD1 (6 bases). The CDR3 is 15 residues long. In germline, CDR1 is GTSNPN, CDR2 SVGIG (reference sequence). Trimming stripped 7 bases from V and 8 bases from J, with 21 bases between. Here the CDR3 DNA reads TGTGCCTCAAAATCTTCAGGGGCCCTATATTCACCCCTCCACTTT. The encoded protein is CASKSSGALYSPLHF.

In this sample, this clone turned up once. This chain connects TRBV14 to TRBJ2-1, with 8 bases that match TRBD2. Trimming took 2 bases from V and 5 from J; bases not matched to a gene: 8. The germline CDR1 and CDR2 sequences are SGHDN and FVKESK. The CDR3 is 16 amino acids. The CDR3 loop is CASSQYRLATNNEQFF. The CDR3 nucleotides are TGTGCCAGCAGCCAATATAGACTAGCGACAAACAATGAGCAGTTCTTC.

The genes are TRBV19 and TRBJ2-4, with D hard to call. V shed 4 bases and J shed 1 base, with 14 bases lying between them. This CDR3 comprises 16 residues. Germline lookup yields CDR1 LNHDA and CDR2 SQIVND (reference sequence). Here the CDR3 reads CASSTIVSRAKNIQYF. The CDR3 DNA sequence: TGTGCCAGTAGTACCATCGTCAGCAGGGCCAAAAACATTCAGTACTTC.

The V and J genes are TRBV28 and TRBJ2-6; tentatively, D is TRBD2 (5 bases). The germline CDR1 and CDR2 sequences are MDHEN and SYDVKM. The CDR3 is 16 amino acids. With 7 bases removed from V and 1 base from J, the gap between germline ends came to 14 bases. The DNA of the CDR3 is TGTGCCAGCATTTCAGCCGGGGTTTCTGGGGCCAACGTCCTGACTTTC. Translating it yields CASISAGVSGANVLTF.

The chain carries TRBV21-1 and TRBJ1-4. TRBV21-1 constitutes a pseudogene. CDR3 size: 15 residues. Here the CDR3 DNA reads TGTGCCAGCAGCGTCCGGTTTATGGTTAATGAAAAACTGTTTTTT. It translates to CASSVRFMVNEKLFF.

This sequence joins TRBV19 and TRBJ1-2, with 7 bases identical to TRBD1. The CDR3 extends over 15 amino acids. V shed 10 bases, J shed 8 bases, and the junction held 19 bases outside the gene matches. CDR1 LNHDA and CDR2 SQIVND come from the germline V gene (reference sequence). CDR3 sequence: CATRGDPTLPGGYTF. The CDR3 DNA sequence: TGTGCCACCAGGGGGGACCCAACTTTGCCAGGAGGCTACACCTTC. Supplemented by reference TRBV19 and TRBJ1-2, the full variable domain reads DGGITQSPKYLFRKEGQNVTLSCEQNLNHDAMYWYRQDPGQGLRLIYYSQIVNDFQKGDIAEGYSVSREKKESFPLTVTSAQKNPTAFYLCATRGDPTLPGGYTFGSGTRLTVV.